One TCR beta chain is described in this entry. Antigen unknown. The data were taken from a study of cytomegalovirus exposure and HLA in healthy donors. The overall study: Among about 179 million T cells, an earlier analysis found around 100 million unique TCR beta sequences.

Primers: 60 Vbeta forward and 13 Jbeta reverse. Only in-frame clones appear in the TCRdb table, and some are missing; sequencing was by immunoSEQ multiplex PCR. The repertoire includes around 110,000 clones, about 70% of them detected once, and 4.8% sits in the top ten. Study results and caveats: Several of the most significant clusters appeared linked to common viral pathogens, based on a later analysis.

This sequence originates from a man aged 25 to 45 in good health and CMV-seropositive. The specimen was PBMCs.

The CDR3, as DNA: TGTGCCAGCAGCTCCTCGGGGGGGCGATCCTACGAGCAGTACTTC. Its translation: CASSSSGGRSYEQYF. V usage is TRBV7-2 and J usage is TRBJ2-7, with TRBD2 matching 8 bases. The CDR3 covers 15 residues. V lost 4 bases to trimming and J lost 1 base; unmatched junction nucleotides: 6. Germline V gives CDR1 SGHTA, CDR2 FQGNSA. Based on the CDR3 plus reference TRBV7-2 and TRBJ2-7, the full variable domain is GAGVSQSPSNKVTEKGKDVELRCDPISGHTALYWYRQSLGQGLEFLIYFQGNSAPDKSGLPSDRFSAERTGGSVSTLTIQRTQQEDSAVYLCASSSSGGRSYEQYFGPGTRLTVT.